These 8 T cell receptor beta chains share one sample of origin, sequenced in a study of blood T cell repertoires in COVID-19. The assay was immunoSEQ multiplex PCR, and TCRdb's table has in-frame clones only and misses some. Seen here are about 120,000 clones, more than 75% observed once, and the top ten hold about 2%. The source material was peripheral blood. The receptor set was obtained from a woman between 50 and 59 years old with acute or convalescent COVID-19.

The rearrangement joins TRBV7-9 to TRBJ2-3; 13 nucleotides align to TRBD2. Germline V gene data show CDR1 as SEHNR and CDR2 as FQNEAQ (reference sequence). Trimming at V came to 4 bases and at J to 4 bases, leaving 11 bases not matched to a gene. CDR3 size: 18 residues. The CDR3 DNA is TGTGCCAGCAGCTCCCCCCGGACTAGCGGGAGCCTCGCAGATACGCAGTATTTT. Protein: CASSSPRTSGSLADTQYF.

The chain combines TRBV19 with TRBJ1-1; D is undetermined. Germline loops: CDR1 LNHDA, CDR2 SQIVND (reference sequence). The CDR3 covers 14 residues. V dropped 7 bases and J dropped 0 bases, with 12 bases sitting between them. CDR3 amino acids: CASTRGEVNTEAFF. CDR3 nucleotide sequence: TGTGCCAGTACCCGTGGAGAGGTGAACACTGAAGCTTTCTTT. Full variable domain (remainder filled in from reference TRBV19 and TRBJ1-1): DGGITQSPKYLFRKEGQNVTLSCEQNLNHDAMYWYRQDPGQGLRLIYYSQIVNDFQKGDIAEGYSVSREKKESFPLTVTSAQKNPTAFYLCASTRGEVNTEAFFGQGTRLTVV.

The chain joins TRBV7-9 to TRBJ2-7; 10 nucleotides line up with TRBD1. V trimming: 8 bases; J trimming: 3 bases; junction bases outside the gene matches: 7. The V gene's germline CDR1 is SEHNR and CDR2 FQNEAQ (reference sequence). The CDR3 is 14 amino acids. DNA of the CDR3: TGTGCCAGCTTCCCGGACAGGGGGGGCTACGAGCAGTACTTC. Amino acids: CASFPDRGGYEQYF.

Of note for this clone: In the same sample, other DNA sequences code for this CDR3. V is TRBV5-1 and J is TRBJ2-7, with TRBD2 identical over 9 bases. CDR3 length: 14 amino acids. Germline trimming cut 4 bases from V and 4 bases from J; bases unmatched to any gene: 6. Germline CDR1 reads SGHRS; CDR2 reads YFSETQ. DNA for the CDR3: TGCGCCAGCAGCCCAGGGCGGGGGGGGTACGAGCAGTACTTC. It codes for CASSPGRGGYEQYF.

V gene TRBV21-1 combines with J gene TRBJ2-7; no DNA check was done on the table's D call, TRBD2. TRBV21-1 is an annotated pseudogene. CDR3 size: 14 residues. In nucleotides, the CDR3 is TGTGCCATACAATGGGGCGGGAGTTGGTACGAGCAGTACTTC. Protein product: CAIQWGGSWYEQYF.

This sequence joins TRBV10-1 and TRBJ2-1; 10 bases are a match to TRBD2. Unmatched junction bases numbered 9, after V lost 2 bases and J lost 8 bases. CDR1 and CDR2 (germline): WNHNN, SYGVQD (reference sequence). This CDR3 comprises 16 residues. DNA for the CDR3: TGCGCCAGCAGTGAGGCACACGGGACTAGCGCACATGAGCAGTTCTTC. Encoded protein: CASSEAHGTSAHEQFF.

The V and J genes are TRBV4-3 and TRBJ1-2; D is undetermined. Germline V gives CDR1 LGHNA, CDR2 YSLEER. Between the trimmed V and J ends, which lost 0 bases and 0 bases, there was a span of 8 bases. The CDR3 loop spans 15 amino acids. The CDR3: CASSQDRLANYGYTF. Here the CDR3 DNA reads TGCGCCAGCAGCCAAGATCGGCTAGCTAACTATGGCTACACCTTC.

The CDR3 here is CASSLLAGGPYEQYF. Here the CDR3 DNA reads TGTGCCAGCAGCTTACTAGCGGGGGGGCCATACGAGCAGTACTTC. The gene calls are TRBV7-6 and TRBJ2-7, with 12 bases identical to TRBD2. This CDR3 has 15 residues. The ends lost 2 bases at V and 4 bases at J; junction bases unmatched: 3. CDR1 SGHVS and CDR2 FNYEAQ come from the germline V gene.